Reported below is one TCR beta chain. Antigen unknown. Sequencing was performed with immunoSEQ multiplex PCR; in TCRdb, only in-frame clones are kept and a portion is missing. This sample carries a few million clones, over 85% of them seen once, and the ten largest clones take about 1.7%. These data belong to a study of shared clonotypes between healthy human individuals. Study background: Those who served as donors were a couple of women and three men between the ages of 18 and 49. General observations from the study: How much donors shared clonotypes was expected to be affected by sequencing depth.

Naivety among CD8 cells was defined by CD45RO negativity and positive CCR7 selection, thereby excluding terminally differentiated effector memory CD45RA+ cells. CDR1 is MRHNA and CDR2 is SNTAGT in the germline V gene. The CDR3 consists of 16 residues. V was pared by 6 bases and J by 7 bases, with 15 bases of the junction left unmatched. V and J are TRBV6-4 and TRBJ1-5, with 7 bases aligning to TRBD1. This receptor was identified in a man aged 18 to 30 in good health. Some clones in this sample may be carry-over from other donors' samples. Sequencing was performed on naive CD8+ T cells from PBMCs. The CDR3 region has the DNA TGTGCCAGCAGCCAACAGGGGCCTACAACCGGGCAGCCCCAGCATTTT. This gives the protein CASSQQGPTTGQPQHF.